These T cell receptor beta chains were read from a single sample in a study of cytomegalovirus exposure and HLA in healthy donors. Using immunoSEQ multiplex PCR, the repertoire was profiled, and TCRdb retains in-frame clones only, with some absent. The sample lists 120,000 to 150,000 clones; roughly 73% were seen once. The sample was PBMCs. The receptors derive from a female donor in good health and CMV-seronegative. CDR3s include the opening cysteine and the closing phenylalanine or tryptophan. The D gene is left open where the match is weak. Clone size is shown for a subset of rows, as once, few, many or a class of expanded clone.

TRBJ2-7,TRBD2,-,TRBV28,TGTGCCAGCAGTTTCGCGGGAGGTGGGGTCGAGCAGTACTTC,CASSFAGGGVEQYF
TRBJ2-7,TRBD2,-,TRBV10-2,TGCGCCAGTCGGGGGGGAGGGTCTACGCACGAGCAGTACTTC,CASRGGGSTHEQYF
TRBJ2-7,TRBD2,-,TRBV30,TGTGCCTGGAGCCCGGGGCTTGGCGGGGGTTCGTGCGAGCAGTACTTC,CAWSPGLGGGSCEQYF
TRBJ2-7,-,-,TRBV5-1,TGCGCCAGCAGGGGGCAGAACGAGCAGTACTTC,CASRGQNEQYF
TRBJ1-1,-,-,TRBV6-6,TGTGCCAGCACGGCGGACAGCTGGACTGAAGCTTTCTTT,CASTADSWTEAFF
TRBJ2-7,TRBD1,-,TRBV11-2,TGTGCCAGCAGCGGGCCAGACAGGGCCTACGAGCAGTACTTC,CASSGPDRAYEQYF
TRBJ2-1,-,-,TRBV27,TGTGCCAGCGGTCCTATCCGTGAGCAGTTCTTC,CASGPIREQFF
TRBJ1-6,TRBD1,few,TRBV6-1,TGTGCCAGCAGCCGCGGACAGGGTGGAAATTCACCCCTCCACTTT,CASSRGQGGNSPLHF
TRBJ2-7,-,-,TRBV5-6,TGTGCCAGCAGCCCAACAGGGCGCGAGCAGTACTTC,CASSPTGREQYF
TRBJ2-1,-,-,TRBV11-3,TGTGCCAGCAGCGTCAGGGCCGAATCCTACAATGAGCAGTTCTTC,CASSVRAESYNEQFF
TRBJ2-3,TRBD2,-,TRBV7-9,TGTGCCAGCAGGATAGCGGGTTCTAGCACAGATACGCAGTATTTT,CASRIAGSSTDTQYF
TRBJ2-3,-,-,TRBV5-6,TGTGCCAGCAGCGCGGGGACCCAGAACACAGATACGCAGTATTTT,CASSAGTQNTDTQYF
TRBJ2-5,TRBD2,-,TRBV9,TGTGCCAGCAGCGTAGATCTAGCGGGGGGGGCTAAAGAGACCCAGTACTTC,CASSVDLAGGAKETQYF
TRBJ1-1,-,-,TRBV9,TGTGCCAGCAGCGCCGGGGACATAGAGAACACTGAAGCTTTCTTT,CASSAGDIENTEAFF
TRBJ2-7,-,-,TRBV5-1,TGCGCCAGCAGCCGTAGTTCCGGCGGAGATCTAAAGTCTACCTACGAGCAGTACTTC,CASSRSSGGDLKSTYEQYF
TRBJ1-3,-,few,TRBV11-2,TGTGCCAGCAGCGCTCACTCACAGGGTAGCTCTGGAAACACCATATATTTT,CASSAHSQGSSGNTIYF
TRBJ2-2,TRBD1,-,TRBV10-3,TGTGCCATCAGTGACTTAGGGACAGGGATGAACACCGGGGAGCTGTTTTTT,CAISDLGTGMNTGELFF
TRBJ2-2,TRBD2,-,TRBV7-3,TGTGCCAGCAGCTCTCGACTAGCGGGGAGCACCGGGGAGCTGTTTTTT,CASSSRLAGSTGELFF
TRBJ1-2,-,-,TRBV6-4,TGTGCCAGCAGTGAATTTGGAGGCTATGGCTACACCTTC,CASSEFGGYGYTF
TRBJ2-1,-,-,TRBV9,TGTGCCAGCAGCGGGGCAGGATTGGGAGCCTACAATGAGCAGTTCTTC,CASSGAGLGAYNEQFF
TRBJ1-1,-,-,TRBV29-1,TGCAGCGTCGTTCTACAGGGATGGTTGGACACTGAAGCTTTCTTT,CSVVLQGWLDTEAFF
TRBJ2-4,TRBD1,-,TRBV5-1,TGCGCCAGCAGCTTCACCGGGACAGGGGGTACAAACATTCAGTACTTC,CASSFTGTGGTNIQYF
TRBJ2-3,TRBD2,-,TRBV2,TGTGCCAGCAGTGCGGGGGGGCTAGTCTCAGATACGCAGTATTTT,CASSAGGLVSDTQYF
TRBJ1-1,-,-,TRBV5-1,TGCGCCAGCAGGGAACAGATCGATGCTGAAGCTTTCTTT,CASREQIDAEAFF
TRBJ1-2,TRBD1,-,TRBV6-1,TGTGCCAGCAGTGCCAAACAGGGGGCTAACTATGGCTACACCTTC,CASSAKQGANYGYTF
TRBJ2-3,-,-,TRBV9,TGTGCCAGCAGCGTTGAACCTCAGGACACAGATACGCAGTATTTT,CASSVEPQDTDTQYF
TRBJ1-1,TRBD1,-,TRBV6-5,TGTGCCAGCAGTTACGTGACAGGGGTTCTCACTGAAGCTTTCTTT,CASSYVTGVLTEAFF
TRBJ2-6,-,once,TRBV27,TGTGCCAGCAGTTTATTGGGGGGAGGTTCGTCTGGGGCCAACGTCCTGACTTTC,CASSLLGGGSSGANVLTF
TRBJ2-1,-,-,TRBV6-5,TGTGCCAGCAGTTACTCGATAACCGGGACTCAGGATGAGCAGTTCTTC,CASSYSITGTQDEQFF
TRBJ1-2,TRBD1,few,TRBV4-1,TGCGCCAGCAGCCAAGATACAGGGGGCCTCCGTGGCTACACCTTC,CASSQDTGGLRGYTF
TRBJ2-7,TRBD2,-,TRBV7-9,TGTTCCAGCAGCTTAGACGCTAGCGGGAGGGGCTACGAGCAGTACTTC,CSSSLDASGRGYEQYF
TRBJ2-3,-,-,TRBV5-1,TGCGCCAGCAGCTTGGTTGGCGGGACTAGCACAGATACGCAGTATTTT,CASSLVGGTSTDTQYF
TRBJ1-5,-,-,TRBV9,TGTGCCAGCAGCGGCACAGGTGTCGGTGGTCAGCCCCAGCATTTT,CASSGTGVGGQPQHF
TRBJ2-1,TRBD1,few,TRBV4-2,TGTGCCAGCAGCCAAGATCCGGGGCAGGGGGCAAATGAGCAGTTCTTC,CASSQDPGQGANEQFF
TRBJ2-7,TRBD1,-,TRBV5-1,TGCGCCAGCAGCTTGGCCTGGGAAAGGGGGCTAAACGAGCAGTACTTC,CASSLAWERGLNEQYF
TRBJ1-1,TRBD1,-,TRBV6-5,TGTGCCAGCAGTTACTCGACAGGGGGTACGAACACTGAAGCTTTCTTT,CASSYSTGGTNTEAFF
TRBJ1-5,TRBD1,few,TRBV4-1,TGCGCCAGCAGCCAAGATCTGGACAGGGACAGTCAGCCCCAGCATTTT,CASSQDLDRDSQPQHF